These T cell receptor beta chains were read from a single sample in a study of T-cell memory formation after mild COVID-19. MiXCR was run by TCRdb on the 5' RACE reads, yielding one entry per CDR3 protein. The sample comprises about 250,000 distinct CDR3 sequences, roughly 14% of which are singletons, and 2.1% rests with the top ten. Sequencing was carried out using PBMCs or a T cell subset sorted from them (not recorded which). The origin of the receptors is an adult woman who had mild COVID-19 (a few samples of this study predate the infection). Cell type and time point are not known. Each CDR3 is given with its conserved first and last residue. The D gene is left open where the match is weak. Part of the rows lack a size; the others show once, few, many or a class for expanded clones.

CDR3nt | CDR3aa | j_gene | abundance | v_gene | d_gene
TGCAGTGCTAGAGGACATTTGTTAGCGGCGCAAGAGACCCAGTACTTC | CSARGHLLAAQETQYF | TRBJ2-5 | few | TRBV20-1 | .
TGCGCCAGCAGCCAAGGTGACAGGGGCAATCAGCCCCAGCATTTT | CASSQGDRGNQPQHF | TRBJ1-5 | . | TRBV4-1 | TRBD1
TGTGCCAGTCGGACCAGTGCCTACGAGCAGTACTTC | CASRTSAYEQYF | TRBJ2-7 | . | TRBV6-2/TRBV6-3 | .
TGTGCCAGCAGTCCTTGGAGTACAAACACTGAAGCTTTCTTT | CASSPWSTNTEAFF | TRBJ1-1 | . | TRBV27 | .
TGTGCCAGCACACTGGACCTCGGGGAGCTGTTTTTT | CASTLDLGELFF | TRBJ2-2 | many | TRBV2 | .
TGTGCCAGCAGTTACAGGGAGCGTGGCAATCAGCCCCAGCATTTT | CASSYRERGNQPQHF | TRBJ1-5 | . | TRBV6-6 | .
TGTGCCAGCAGCCAAGGGGAAGAGTCTAACTCTGGAAACACCATATATTTT | CASSQGEESNSGNTIYF | TRBJ1-3 | . | TRBV3-1 | .
TGTGCCACCAGCAGAAGCCCACGGGACCGATTACATTCCTTC | CATSRSPRDRLHSF | TRBJ1-2 | few | TRBV15 | .
TGTGCCAGCAACCATAGGGAGGCAGGCACTGAAGCTTTCTTT | CASNHREAGTEAFF | TRBJ1-1 | few | TRBV6-2/TRBV6-3 | .
TGCAGTGCTAGATCCCAGGGATCCCGCAATGAGCAGTTCTTC | CSARSQGSRNEQFF | TRBJ2-1 | . | TRBV20-1 | .
TGCAGTGCTTTTCAGGGGGCACGGGGCTACACCTTC | CSAFQGARGYTF | TRBJ1-2 | . | TRBV20-1 | TRBD1
TGTGCCAGTAGCTTGACAGGGCGCACTGAAGCTTTCTTT | CASSLTGRTEAFF | TRBJ1-1 | few | TRBV19 | TRBD1
TGTGCCGCTTCCGGAGCCGAGACAGGCAACGAGCAGTACTTC | CAASGAETGNEQYF | TRBJ2-7 | . | TRBV10-3 | .
TGTGCCTGGAGTGGCCGGTTTAATAGCAATCAGCCCCAGCATTTT | CAWSGRFNSNQPQHF | TRBJ1-5 | few | TRBV30 | .
TGTGCCAGTAACGGGACACCGAATCAGCCCCAGCATTTT | CASNGTPNQPQHF | TRBJ1-5 | . | TRBV2 | .
TGTGCCAGCAGCGTAGCAGGGACTAGCGGGCGTCGCACAGATACGCAGTATTTT | CASSVAGTSGRRTDTQYF | TRBJ2-3 | many | TRBV9 | TRBD2
TGCGCCAGCTGTGGGCAGGACGGGAATGAGCAGTTCTTC | CASCGQDGNEQFF | TRBJ2-1 | . | TRBV5-1 | .
TGTGCCAGCAGTCCCGCCGGGGCAGAAGAGACCCAGTACTTC | CASSPAGAEETQYF | TRBJ2-5 | . | TRBV2 | .
TGTGCCTGGAGTGTATACCCGAACACTGAAGCTTTCTTT | CAWSVYPNTEAFF | TRBJ1-1 | . | TRBV30 | .
TGCGCCAGCAGCTTCTCTTCACCTTTCTCTGGAAACACCATATATTTT | CASSFSSPFSGNTIYF | TRBJ1-3 | . | TRBV5-1 | .
TGTGCCAGCAGTCCCCGACAGGGGGCAGGAGGTGAAGCTTTCTTT | CASSPRQGAGGEAFF | TRBJ1-1 | many | TRBV27 | TRBD1
TGTGCCAGCAGCTCCGGGACCTACCCCATGAACACTGAAGCTTTCTTT | CASSSGTYPMNTEAFF | TRBJ1-1 | . | TRBV11-2 | .
TGTGCCAGCAGTTTAGCGCGGGTTCAGCCCCAGCATTTT | CASSLARVQPQHF | TRBJ1-5 | . | TRBV12-3/TRBV12-4 | .
TGTGCCAGCAGCCAAGGGACAGGGAACGAGCAGTACTTC | CASSQGTGNEQYF | TRBJ2-7 | few | TRBV3-1 | TRBD1
TGTGCCATCAGTGTGGGAGACGCCACCTACGAGCAGTACTTC | CAISVGDATYEQYF | TRBJ2-7 | . | TRBV10-3 | .
TGTGCCAGCAGCCGAGGAGCCTTGACAGGAAAGGACACTGAAGCTTTCTTT | CASSRGALTGKDTEAFF | TRBJ1-1 | . | TRBV7-9 | .
TGCAGCGTCTCCGGGCCGTCCGGGGAGACCCAGTACTTC | CSVSGPSGETQYF | TRBJ2-5 | . | TRBV29-1 | .
TGTGCCAGCAGATCCGGGGGGGGCGCGGATGGCTACACCTTC | CASRSGGGADGYTF | TRBJ1-2 | once | TRBV6-5 | .
TGTGCCAGCAGCGCCGAAGGGACTAGCGGGAGCAATGAGCAGTTCTTC | CASSAEGTSGSNEQFF | TRBJ2-1 | . | TRBV5-4 | TRBD2
TGTGCCAGCAGTGGAGGTTGGCTAGCGGGAGACTACGAGCAGTACTTC | CASSGGWLAGDYEQYF | TRBJ2-7 | . | TRBV6-1 | TRBD2
TGCAGCGTTGCCCAGGGACTAGCGGGAACAGATACGCAGTATTTT | CSVAQGLAGTDTQYF | TRBJ2-3 | few | TRBV29-1 | TRBD2
TGTGCCAGCAGCCCCCCAGGTTTTAGCACAGATACGCAGTATTTT | CASSPPGFSTDTQYF | TRBJ2-3 | . | TRBV7-2 | .
TGTGCCAGCAGCTGGGACAGGGGCTCCTACGAGCAGTACTTC | CASSWDRGSYEQYF | TRBJ2-7 | . | TRBV2 | TRBD1
TGTGCCAGCAGGGGGAGCGGAACCTACGAGCAGTACTTC | CASRGSGTYEQYF | TRBJ2-7 | . | TRBV12-3/TRBV12-4 | .
TGTGCCAGCAGTGCGACAGGGAGGAACCACAATGAGCAGTTCTTC | CASSATGRNHNEQFF | TRBJ2-1 | few | TRBV9 | .
TGTGCCAGCAGCCGGACAGTCCAAGAGACCCAGTACTTC | CASSRTVQETQYF | TRBJ2-5 | many | TRBV7-2 | .
TGTGCCAGCAGCTCCGGGACAGGGGCTGGCAATGAGCAGTTCTTC | CASSSGTGAGNEQFF | TRBJ2-1 | . | TRBV7-9 | TRBD1
TGTGCCAGCAGTTTTCACACCGGGGAGCTGTTTTTT | CASSFHTGELFF | TRBJ2-2 | few | TRBV12-3/TRBV12-4 | .
TGTGCCAGCAGCTTAGTTGGACAGGGGAAGGGGGAGCTGTTTTTT | CASSLVGQGKGELFF | TRBJ2-2 | few | TRBV7-7 | TRBD1
TGTGCCAGCAGCCGTGAGAGGGTCAAGGAGACCCAGTACTTC | CASSRERVKETQYF | TRBJ2-5 | . | TRBV2 | .
TGTGCCAGCTGGGGGATCGGAGGTGGCCACTTT | CASWGIGGGHF | TRBJ1-6 | . | TRBV6-5 | .
TGTGCCAGCAGCGTAGCAGGGGGTGGTAGCGGTGAACTCTACAATGAGCAGTTCTTC | CASSVAGGGSGELYNEQFF | TRBJ2-1 | many | TRBV9 | .
TGTGCCAGCAGCCAAGATCTCGGAGGAACCGTGGCCGGGGCCAACGTCCTGACTTTC | CASSQDLGGTVAGANVLTF | TRBJ2-6 | few | TRBV3-1 | .
TGTGCCAGCAGCTTAGCGCAGGGTACCTATGGCTACACCTTC | CASSLAQGTYGYTF | TRBJ1-2 | many | TRBV7-2 | .
TGCGCCAGCAGCTTGACTGCCCGACAGAACAATGAGCAGTTCTTC | CASSLTARQNNEQFF | TRBJ2-1 | few | TRBV5-1 | .
TGCAGTGCGGGACTAGCGGACAGCACAGATACGCAGTATTTT | CSAGLADSTDTQYF | TRBJ2-3 | few | TRBV20-1 | TRBD2
TGTGCCAGCAGCTTAGACTCCCCTCGGTACTTC | CASSLDSPRYF | TRBJ2-7 | . | TRBV7-8 | .
TGTGCCAGCAGCTTGGGCGGGACAAGCTCCTACGAGCAGTACTTC | CASSLGGTSSYEQYF | TRBJ2-7 | . | TRBV5-4 | .
TGTGCCAGCAGTTACTCGGGGGGGCGCGGTGGCTACACCTTC | CASSYSGGRGGYTF | TRBJ1-2 | few | TRBV6-5 | .
TGTGCCAGCAGGGCTAGCAATCAGCCCCAGCATTTT | CASRASNQPQHF | TRBJ1-5 | . | TRBV12-3/TRBV12-4 | .
TGTGCCAGCAGCCCACAGGAGAATCAGCCCCAGCATTTT | CASSPQENQPQHF | TRBJ1-5 | . | TRBV12-3/TRBV12-4 | .
TGTGCCAGCAGCCCGGGGACAGGTACCCACGAGCAGTACTTC | CASSPGTGTHEQYF | TRBJ2-7 | few | TRBV7-3 | TRBD1
TGTGCCAGCTCAACGGACAGGGATAATCAGCCCCAGCATTTT | CASSTDRDNQPQHF | TRBJ1-5 | . | TRBV18 | TRBD1
TGTGCCAGCAGCCAAGATACTCTGAGCTCTGGAAACACCATATATTTT | CASSQDTLSSGNTIYF | TRBJ1-3 | few | TRBV3-1 | .
TGTGCCAGCAGTTTATACGGGGCTTACGAGCAGTACTTC | CASSLYGAYEQYF | TRBJ2-7 | . | TRBV27 | .
TGCAGTGCTCCCCGACAGGGTCCGTACCAAGAGACCCAGTACTTC | CSAPRQGPYQETQYF | TRBJ2-5 | few | TRBV20-1 | TRBD1
TGTGCCAGCAGTTACCTTGTGTCCCAAGAGACCCAGTACTTC | CASSYLVSQETQYF | TRBJ2-5 | few | TRBV6-2/TRBV6-3 | .
TGTGCCAGCAGCTTACGTCAGGGGTTCACCGGGGAGCTGTTTTTT | CASSLRQGFTGELFF | TRBJ2-2 | many | TRBV7-9 | .
TGTGCCAGCTCACCCTCCGGGACACTAAACACCGGGGAGCTGTTTTTT | CASSPSGTLNTGELFF | TRBJ2-2 | few | TRBV18 | .